These T cell receptor beta chains were read from a single sample in a study of OX40 agonist ivuxolimab in advanced cancers. Method: immunoSEQ multiplex PCR; TCRdb's copy keeps in-frame clones and lacks some. The table includes approximately 18,000 clones, approximately 80% detected once. The sequencing here drew on CD4+ or CD8+ T cells sorted from blood, taken in a trial of the OX40 agonist ivuxolimab. These receptors came from an adult with an advanced solid tumor such as melanoma, head and neck, liver or kidney cancer. Both conserved end residues are part of each CDR3. The D gene is left open where the match is weak. Expanded clones are given a class, and other clones once, few, many or no size at all.

v_call: TRBV2; j_call: TRBJ1-1; clone_size: -; d_call: -; cdr3_nt: TGTGCCAGCACCCAGGGGAACACTGAAGCTTTCTTT; cdr3_aa: CASTQGNTEAFF
v_call: TRBV9; j_call: TRBJ1-1; clone_size: -; d_call: -; cdr3_nt: TGTGCCAGCAATCGGGGGGGAAACACTGAAGCTTTCTTT; cdr3_aa: CASNRGGNTEAFF
v_call: TRBV4-1; j_call: TRBJ2-7; clone_size: few; d_call: -; cdr3_nt: TGTGCCAGCAGCCAAGTGGGGGCCGACGAGCAGTACTTC; cdr3_aa: CASSQVGADEQYF
v_call: TRBV5-6; j_call: TRBJ2-2; clone_size: -; d_call: -; cdr3_nt: TGTGCCAGCAGCCCTGGAATCAGCGGCGGGGAGCTGTTTTTT; cdr3_aa: CASSPGISGGELFF
v_call: TRBV7-8; j_call: TRBJ2-5; clone_size: -; d_call: TRBD1; cdr3_nt: TGTGCCAGCAGCTTTGGGACAGGGTTCCAAGAGACCCAGTACTTC; cdr3_aa: CASSFGTGFQETQYF
v_call: TRBV5-5; j_call: TRBJ1-2; clone_size: -; d_call: -; cdr3_nt: TGTGCCAGCAGCCCATTACCCTCCAACACCAACTATGGCTACACCTTC; cdr3_aa: CASSPLPSNTNYGYTF
v_call: TRBV28; j_call: TRBJ2-7; clone_size: -; d_call: -; cdr3_nt: TGTGCCAGCAGTTTAGGGGGCGAGCAGTACTTC; cdr3_aa: CASSLGGEQYF
v_call: TRBV2; j_call: TRBJ1-6; clone_size: -; d_call: TRBD1; cdr3_nt: TGTGCCAGCAGTGAAGCTTCCCAGGGGGTATCACCCCTCCACTTT; cdr3_aa: CASSEASQGVSPLHF
v_call: TRBV7-3; j_call: TRBJ2-3; clone_size: -; d_call: -; cdr3_nt: TGTGCCAGCAGCTCGTACGGCGGGTACACGGATACGCAGTATTTT; cdr3_aa: CASSSYGGYTDTQYF
v_call: TRBV9; j_call: TRBJ2-7; clone_size: -; d_call: -; cdr3_nt: TGTGCCAGCAGCGCTGCGACGCTACCCTACGAGCAGTACTTC; cdr3_aa: CASSAATLPYEQYF
v_call: TRBV4-1; j_call: TRBJ1-5; clone_size: -; d_call: -; cdr3_nt: TGCGCCAGCAGCCAAGAAAGGCAGATGAATCAGCCCCAGCATTTT; cdr3_aa: CASSQERQMNQPQHF
v_call: TRBV27; j_call: TRBJ2-3; clone_size: -; d_call: -; cdr3_nt: TGTGCCACCAGTAAAGAACTAGAGGCCACAGATACGCAGTATTTT; cdr3_aa: CATSKELEATDTQYF
v_call: TRBV19; j_call: TRBJ2-1; clone_size: -; d_call: -; cdr3_nt: TGTGCCAGTAGTATAGATACGGGTATTGAGCAGTTCTTC; cdr3_aa: CASSIDTGIEQFF
v_call: TRBV5-1; j_call: TRBJ2-1; clone_size: once; d_call: TRBD2; cdr3_nt: TGCGCCAGCAGCTCGCTAGCGGGAGCGGGCTCCTACAATGAGCAGTTCTTC; cdr3_aa: CASSSLAGAGSYNEQFF
v_call: TRBV30; j_call: TRBJ1-3; clone_size: -; d_call: TRBD1; cdr3_nt: TGTGCCCGGAGGGGACAGTCCTTCTCTGGAAACACCATATATTTT; cdr3_aa: CARRGQSFSGNTIYF
v_call: TRBV7-9; j_call: TRBJ1-6; clone_size: -; d_call: -; cdr3_nt: TGTGCCAGCAGTTTAGGACCGGCCCATAATTCACCCCTCCACTTT; cdr3_aa: CASSLGPAHNSPLHF
v_call: TRBV14; j_call: TRBJ2-7; clone_size: -; d_call: TRBD1; cdr3_nt: TGTGCCAGCAGCCTCGGACAGGGAAACTACGAGCAGTACTTC; cdr3_aa: CASSLGQGNYEQYF
v_call: TRBV7-8; j_call: TRBJ1-5; clone_size: once; d_call: -; cdr3_nt: TGTGCCAGCAGCTTAGATGAGGGGCAGGGACAGCCCCAGCATTTT; cdr3_aa: CASSLDEGQGQPQHF
v_call: TRBV5-1; j_call: TRBJ2-7; clone_size: -; d_call: TRBD1; cdr3_nt: TGCGCCAGCAGCTCGCCGGACAGGGGGACCTACGAGCAGTACTTC; cdr3_aa: CASSSPDRGTYEQYF
v_call: TRBV5-1; j_call: TRBJ1-1; clone_size: -; d_call: -; cdr3_nt: TGCGCCAGCAGCTTAATCGGGGAGAACACTGAAGCTTTCTTT; cdr3_aa: CASSLIGENTEAFF
v_call: TRBV7-3; j_call: TRBJ1-2; clone_size: -; d_call: TRBD1; cdr3_nt: TGTGCCAGCAGCCCGACGGGGGGACAGCGCGACCCTCGGGGCTACACCTTC; cdr3_aa: CASSPTGGQRDPRGYTF
v_call: TRBV27; j_call: TRBJ2-1; clone_size: -; d_call: -; cdr3_nt: TGTGCCAGCAGTTTTTGGGGCAATGAGCAGTTCTTC; cdr3_aa: CASSFWGNEQFF
v_call: TRBV6-1; j_call: TRBJ1-1; clone_size: -; d_call: -; cdr3_nt: TGTGCCAGCACCCCCCTCGAAGGGGTAACTGAAGCTTTCTTT; cdr3_aa: CASTPLEGVTEAFF
v_call: TRBV6-5; j_call: TRBJ2-3; clone_size: -; d_call: -; cdr3_nt: TGTGCCAGCAGTTTTTTTTCTGTAATGAGCACAGATACGCAGTATTTT; cdr3_aa: CASSFFSVMSTDTQYF
v_call: TRBV11-2; j_call: TRBJ1-3; clone_size: -; d_call: -; cdr3_nt: TGTGCCAGCAGCTTCGTTGGAAACACCATATATTTT; cdr3_aa: CASSFVGNTIYF
v_call: TRBV5-8; j_call: TRBJ1-1; clone_size: -; d_call: -; cdr3_nt: TGTGCCAGCAGCTCACAGGGCTTTAACACTGAAGCTTTCTTT; cdr3_aa: CASSSQGFNTEAFF
v_call: TRBV5-6; j_call: TRBJ2-6; clone_size: -; d_call: -; cdr3_nt: TGTGCCAGCAGCGCTGCGGGTGCGGCCAACGTCCTGACTTTC; cdr3_aa: CASSAAGAANVLTF
v_call: TRBV7-6; j_call: TRBJ1-1; clone_size: -; d_call: -; cdr3_nt: TGTGCCAGCAGCTTCCCTGAAGCTTTCTTT; cdr3_aa: CASSFPEAFF
v_call: TRBV7-6; j_call: TRBJ2-1; clone_size: -; d_call: -; cdr3_nt: TGTGCCAGCAGCCTTAGTCTATCTGAGTACAATGAGCAGTTCTTC; cdr3_aa: CASSLSLSEYNEQFF
v_call: TRBV6-5; j_call: TRBJ2-6; clone_size: once; d_call: -; cdr3_nt: TGTGCCAGCAGTTCAATCTCTGGGGCCAACGTCCTGACTTTC; cdr3_aa: CASSSISGANVLTF
v_call: TRBV21-1; j_call: TRBJ1-3; clone_size: -; d_call: -; cdr3_nt: TGTGCCAGCAGCAAAGATCGGGGGCCTAGCTCTGGAAACACCATATATTTT; cdr3_aa: CASSKDRGPSSGNTIYF
v_call: TRBV7-3; j_call: TRBJ2-1; clone_size: -; d_call: -; cdr3_nt: TGTGCCAGCAGCCTTACTCCTCTGCACTACAATGAGCAGTTCTTC; cdr3_aa: CASSLTPLHYNEQFF
v_call: TRBV7-8; j_call: TRBJ2-3; clone_size: once; d_call: -; cdr3_nt: TGTGCCAGCAGCTTAATGAGCACAGATACGCAGTATTTT; cdr3_aa: CASSLMSTDTQYF
v_call: TRBV5-1; j_call: TRBJ2-1; clone_size: few; d_call: TRBD2; cdr3_nt: TGCGCCAGCAGCTTGTACGAGCGGGACTCCTACAATGAGCAGTTCTTC; cdr3_aa: CASSLYERDSYNEQFF
v_call: TRBV2; j_call: TRBJ1-1; clone_size: -; d_call: -; cdr3_nt: TGTGCCAGCAGTAATTCCGCAGCGGGGAACACTGAAGCTTTCTTT; cdr3_aa: CASSNSAAGNTEAFF
v_call: TRBV19; j_call: TRBJ2-7; clone_size: -; d_call: TRBD2; cdr3_nt: TGTGCCAGTAGGACGGGACTAGCGGGGTCCTACGAGCAGTACTTC; cdr3_aa: CASRTGLAGSYEQYF
v_call: TRBV19; j_call: TRBJ1-4; clone_size: -; d_call: -; cdr3_nt: TGTGCCAGTAGGGACAGATACAATGAAAAACTGTTTTTT; cdr3_aa: CASRDRYNEKLFF
v_call: TRBV28; j_call: TRBJ2-5; clone_size: -; d_call: -; cdr3_nt: TGTGCCAGCAGTGCGGGACTTTCAAATCAAGAGACCCAGTACTTC; cdr3_aa: CASSAGLSNQETQYF
v_call: TRBV5-5; j_call: TRBJ2-1; clone_size: few; d_call: -; cdr3_nt: TGTGCCAGCAGCTTAATAGCCGGTAGCTCCTACAATGAGCAGTTCTTC; cdr3_aa: CASSLIAGSSYNEQFF
v_call: TRBV7-6; j_call: TRBJ1-5; clone_size: -; d_call: TRBD1; cdr3_nt: TGTGCCAGCAGCTTAGGACAGGGACGAAGGCCCCAGCATTTT; cdr3_aa: CASSLGQGRRPQHF
v_call: TRBV6-5; j_call: TRBJ2-2; clone_size: -; d_call: -; cdr3_nt: TGTGCCAGCAGTTACGACCCCACCGGGGAGCTGTTTTTT; cdr3_aa: CASSYDPTGELFF
v_call: TRBV4-2; j_call: TRBJ1-1; clone_size: few; d_call: -; cdr3_nt: TGTGCCAGCAGCCAAGATGAGGAAGGGCCCCTGAACACTGAAGCTTTCTTT; cdr3_aa: CASSQDEEGPLNTEAFF
v_call: TRBV28; j_call: TRBJ1-6; clone_size: -; d_call: -; cdr3_nt: TGTGCCAGCAGTTACGACAGGATTAATTCACCCCTCCACTTT; cdr3_aa: CASSYDRINSPLHF
v_call: TRBV9; j_call: TRBJ2-2; clone_size: -; d_call: TRBD1; cdr3_nt: TGTGCCAGCAGCCCCACGGACAGGGGGCGCACCGGGGAGCTGTTTTTT; cdr3_aa: CASSPTDRGRTGELFF
v_call: TRBV27; j_call: TRBJ2-7; clone_size: once; d_call: -; cdr3_nt: TGTGCCAGCAGAATAGTAGGGGGTGCCGACGAGCAGTACTTC; cdr3_aa: CASRIVGGADEQYF
v_call: TRBV2; j_call: TRBJ1-1; clone_size: -; d_call: -; cdr3_nt: TGTGCCAGCATCCAGGGGCAAGCTTTCTTT; cdr3_aa: CASIQGQAFF
v_call: TRBV5-1; j_call: TRBJ2-2; clone_size: -; d_call: TRBD1; cdr3_nt: TGCGCCAGCAGCTTTACAGGGGCGAACACCGGGGAGCTGTTTTTT; cdr3_aa: CASSFTGANTGELFF
v_call: TRBV7-6; j_call: TRBJ2-7; clone_size: -; d_call: -; cdr3_nt: TGTGCCAGCAGCTATGAGGGGGGCCTATACGAGCAGTACTTC; cdr3_aa: CASSYEGGLYEQYF
v_call: TRBV6-4; j_call: TRBJ2-2; clone_size: once; d_call: TRBD1; cdr3_nt: TGTGCCAGCACTAGGACAGGGGGCGAAGGCCCCGGGGAGCTGTTTTTT; cdr3_aa: CASTRTGGEGPGELFF
v_call: TRBV28; j_call: TRBJ2-5; clone_size: -; d_call: TRBD1; cdr3_nt: TGTGCCAGCAGCACGGACAGGGCGGAGGAAGAGACCCAGTACTTC; cdr3_aa: CASSTDRAEEETQYF
v_call: TRBV5-1; j_call: TRBJ1-2; clone_size: -; d_call: -; cdr3_nt: TGCGCCAGCAGCTTGGAGATATTGGGGGCGAATGGCTACACCTTC; cdr3_aa: CASSLEILGANGYTF
v_call: TRBV19; j_call: TRBJ1-1; clone_size: -; d_call: -; cdr3_nt: TGTGCCAGTAGTATAGGGTACACTGAAGCTTTCTTT; cdr3_aa: CASSIGYTEAFF
v_call: TRBV18; j_call: TRBJ2-7; clone_size: -; d_call: -; cdr3_nt: TGTGCCAGCTCACCTGAGTGGCGTGACGAGCAGTACTTC; cdr3_aa: CASSPEWRDEQYF
v_call: TRBV19; j_call: TRBJ1-1; clone_size: -; d_call: -; cdr3_nt: TGTGCCAGTAGTAGTGGAGACAGGCTACACACTGAAGCTTTCTTT; cdr3_aa: CASSSGDRLHTEAFF